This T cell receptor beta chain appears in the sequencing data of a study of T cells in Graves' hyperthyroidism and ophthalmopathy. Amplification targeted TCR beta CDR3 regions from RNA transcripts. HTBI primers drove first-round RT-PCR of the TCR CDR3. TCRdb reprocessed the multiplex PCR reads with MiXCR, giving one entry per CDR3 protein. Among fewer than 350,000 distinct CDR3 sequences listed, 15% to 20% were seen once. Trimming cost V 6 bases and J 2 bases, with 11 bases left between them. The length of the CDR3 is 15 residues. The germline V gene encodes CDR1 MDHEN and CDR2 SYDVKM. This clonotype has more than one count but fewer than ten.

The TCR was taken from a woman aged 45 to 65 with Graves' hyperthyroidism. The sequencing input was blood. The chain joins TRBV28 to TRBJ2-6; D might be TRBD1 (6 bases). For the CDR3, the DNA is TGTGCCAGCAGCAAAGCAGGGGCTGGGGCCAACGTCCTGACTTTC. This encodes CASSKAGAGANVLTF.